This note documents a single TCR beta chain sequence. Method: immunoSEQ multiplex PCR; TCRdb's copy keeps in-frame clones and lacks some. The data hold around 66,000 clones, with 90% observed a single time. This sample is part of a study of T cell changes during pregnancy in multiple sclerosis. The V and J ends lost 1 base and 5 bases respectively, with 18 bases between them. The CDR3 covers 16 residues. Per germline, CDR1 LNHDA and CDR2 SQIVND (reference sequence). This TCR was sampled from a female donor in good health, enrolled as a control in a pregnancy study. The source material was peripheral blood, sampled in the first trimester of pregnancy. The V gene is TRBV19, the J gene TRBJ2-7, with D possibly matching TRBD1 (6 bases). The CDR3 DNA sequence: TGTGCCAGTAGTATAGGAAGGACAGCGGTATCGCACGAGCAGTACTTC. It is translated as CASSIGRTAVSHEQYF.